The 32 T cell receptor beta chains reported below all come from one sample, sequenced in a study of immune characterization of retroperitoneal liposarcoma. TCRdb redid the calling of the PCR reads with MiXCR, one entry per CDR3 protein. The sample has roughly 8,000 distinct CDR3 sequences; almost 30% are singletons. Sequences were obtained from blood. The receptors derive from a male donor with retroperitoneal liposarcoma.

The chain couples TRBV10-1 to TRBJ2-1, with TRBD2 matching 8 bases. The CDR3 runs to 16 residues. Unmatched junction bases numbered 12, after V lost 6 bases and J lost 5 bases. The germline gives CDR1 WNHNN, CDR2 SYGVQD (reference sequence). CDR3 coding DNA: TGCGCCAGCAGGGCCCAGGGGCGGGAGGTCCACAATGAGCAGTTCTTC. Translating it yields CASRAQGREVHNEQFF.

J is TRBJ2-1 and V is TRBV7-2, with 7 bases that match TRBD2. Per germline, CDR1 SGHTA and CDR2 FQGNSA. This CDR3 contains 14 residues. V trimming: 2 bases; J trimming: 9 bases; junction bases outside the gene matches: 7. CDR3 sequence reads: CASSLKSGDLEQFF. The CDR3 DNA is TGTGCCAGCAGCTTAAAGAGCGGGGATCTTGAGCAGTTCTTC.

This chain joins TRBV6-1 and TRBJ2-6; D might be TRBD1 (6 bases). Germline CDR1 MNHNS, CDR2 SASEGT. This CDR3 is 14 amino acids long. Between the trimmed V and J ends, which lost 7 bases and 4 bases, there was a span of 11 bases. CDR3 sequence: CASKQGYGANVLTF. The CDR3 DNA is TGTGCCAGCAAGCAGGGGTACGGGGCCAACGTCCTGACTTTC.

Only a few counts were recorded for this clonotype. Just one base apart from a much larger clone, this may be a read error. The chain is built from TRBV6-1 and TRBJ2-1, with 7 bases identical to TRBD2. Germline loops: CDR1 MNHNS, CDR2 SASEGT. The CDR3 has 11 residues. Here the CDR3 reads CASSNSGGGYF. CDR3 DNA: TGTGCCAGCAGTAATTCGGGGGGAGGGTACTTC.

This clonotype was found a few times. V and J are TRBV3-1 and TRBJ2-3; 7 nucleotides align to TRBD2. The CDR3 runs 16 residues. The germline gives CDR1 LGHDT, CDR2 YNNKEL (reference sequence). V lost 2 bases, J lost 4 bases, and 9 bases stayed unmatched. DNA for the CDR3: TGTGCCAGCAGCCAATGGGGGGGTCAGGAGGCAGATACGCAGTATTTT. Its protein product is CASSQWGGQEADTQYF.

The J gene is TRBJ2-2, the V gene TRBV12-3 or TRBV12-4; the D is unclear. The V gene lost 7 bases and the J gene lost 0 bases, with 9 bases spanning the gap. This CDR3 contains 14 residues. The CDR3 sequence is CASTTLANTGELFF. CDR3 DNA: TGTGCCAGCACGACGCTTGCGAACACCGGGGAGCTGTTTTTT.

The chain employs TRBV7-2 and TRBJ2-1, with TRBD2 identical over 12 bases. The better agreement between TRBJ2-7 and the DNA end casts doubt on the J call. There are 16 residues in the CDR3. Germline CDR1 and CDR2: SGHTA and FQGNSA. The CDR3 region has the DNA TGTGCCAGCAGACTAGCGGGAGGCTCTCAGTACAATGAGCAGTACTTC. It encodes CASRLAGGSQYNEQYF.

V and J are TRBV6-1 and TRBJ1-1, with D maybe TRBD1 (5 bases). This CDR3 has 13 amino acids. CDR1 is MNHNS, CDR2 SASEGT, per germline. The CDR3 is CAVGGEGYTEAFF. The CDR3 region has the DNA TGTGCAGTCGGGGGGGAAGGGTACACTGAAGCTTTCTTT.

The chain combines TRBV6-2 or TRBV6-3 with TRBJ2-1; 14 bases fit TRBD2. After removal of 6 bases from V and 7 bases from J, the junction contained 8 bases not matched to a gene. This CDR3 has 16 residues. CDR1 and CDR2 (germline): MNHEY, SVGEGT. DNA of the CDR3: TGTGCCAGCAGCACGGGACTAGCGGGAGTCGGGAATGAGCAGTTCTTC. This gives the protein CASSTGLAGVGNEQFF.

In this sample, this clonotype turned up a few times. The chain has TRBV7-6 and TRBJ2-1, with D perhaps matching TRBD1 or TRBD2 (5 bases each). CDR3 length: 16 residues. V was shortened by 8 bases and J by 4 bases, with 21 bases between the two germline ends. The germline V gene encodes CDR1 SGHVS and CDR2 FNYEAQ. The CDR3 DNA reads TGTGCCAGCGACCTCGCTGGGGGAATATTGTACAATGAGCAGTTCTTC. Translating it yields CASDLAGGILYNEQFF.

The chain couples TRBV6-1 to TRBJ2-1; TRBD1 matches at 8 bases. CDR3 length: 15 residues. Germline assignment: CDR1 MNHNS and CDR2 SASEGT. V lost 6 bases to trimming and J lost 7 bases; unmatched junction nucleotides: 11. The CDR3 DNA sequence: TGTGCCAGCAGACATACCGGGACAGGCACTAATGAGCAGTTCTTC. It encodes CASRHTGTGTNEQFF.

The table lists this clonotype with a few counts. This chain joins TRBV20-1 and TRBJ2-1, with 9 bases aligning to TRBD2. Trimming took 3 bases from V and 4 from J; bases not matched to a gene: 10. The CDR3 runs 16 residues. Germline CDR1 and CDR2: DFQATT and SNEGSKA (reference sequence). The CDR3 DNA sequence: TGCAGTGCTAGTTCGCGGGAGGGCCCCCGGTACAATGAGCAGTTCTTC. Its translation: CSASSREGPRYNEQFF.

This clonotype was seen a handful of times. The gene calls are TRBV7-2 and TRBJ2-5; D possibly corresponds to TRBD2 (5 bases). Germline CDR1 reads SGHTA; CDR2 reads FQGNSA. V lost 1 base, J lost 3 bases, and 15 bases lay in between. The length of the CDR3 is 16 residues. The CDR3, as DNA: TGTGCCAGCAGCTTAGTAACTGGAGGTCGGAAAGAGACCCAGTACTTC. This gives the protein CASSLVTGGRKETQYF.

In this sample, this clonotype turned up a few times. The V call is TRBV7-2, the J call TRBJ1-1; possibly TRBD1 for D (6 bases). CDR1 and CDR2 from the germline V gene are SGHTA and FQGNSA. V lost 1 base, J lost 4 bases, and 13 bases lay in between. The CDR3 runs 15 residues. The CDR3 is CASSLEVRGVTEAFF. In DNA, the CDR3 is TGTGCCAGCAGCTTAGAAGTCAGGGGTGTCACTGAAGCTTTCTTT.

V is TRBV11-2 and J is TRBJ2-1; D gene ambiguous. The CDR3 is 13 residues long. V gave up 0 bases and J gave up 8 bases, with 8 bases separating them. Looked up from germline, CDR1 is SGHAT and CDR2 is FQNNGV. CDR3 protein: CASSLDDRDEQFF. The CDR3 DNA follows: TGTGCCAGCAGCTTAGATGATCGTGATGAGCAGTTCTTC.

This clonotype is labeled as medium-sized. The chain couples TRBV6-1 to TRBJ2-6; the match to TRBD2 covers 12 bases. The CDR3 length is 20 residues. Trimming at V came to 4 bases and at J to 0 bases, leaving 10 bases not matched to a gene. The germline V gene encodes CDR1 MNHNS and CDR2 SASEGT. The CDR3 DNA sequence: TGTGCCAGCAGTGCCCGACCATTGGGACTAGCGGGCTCTGGGGCCAACGTCCTGACTTTC. Translated, it gives CASSARPLGLAGSGANVLTF.

CDR3 coding DNA: TGTGCCAGCAGTCCACGGACTAGCGGGAGGGCCGGGGGCGAGCAGTACTTC. It specifies CASSPRTSGRAGGEQYF. This chain links TRBV6-1 with TRBJ2-7, with 15 bases fitting TRBD2. The CDR3 runs 17 residues. Germline assignment: CDR1 MNHNS and CDR2 SASEGT. Trimming removed 5 bases from V and 6 bases from J; junction bases left unmatched: 11.

Only a few counts were recorded for this clonotype. The chain employs TRBV11-3 and TRBJ2-1, with D perhaps being TRBD1 or TRBD2 (5 bases each). CDR1 is SGHNT, CDR2 YENEEA, per germline. This CDR3 comprises 15 residues. Trimming removed 1 base at V and 5 bases at J, with 12 bases between. DNA for the CDR3: TGTGCCAGCAGCTTAGTTGGGCTGGGGGACAATGAGCAGTTCTTC. Its protein product is CASSLVGLGDNEQFF.

This clonotype is deemed medium-sized. The genes are TRBV6-1 and TRBJ2-4; no clear D. The CDR3 spans 14 residues. The germline V gene has CDR1 MNHNS and CDR2 SASEGT. V was pared by 8 bases and J by 0 bases, with 11 bases between. CDR3 sequence: CASQEDLAKNIQYF. CDR3 sequence (DNA): TGTGCCAGCCAAGAGGATCTAGCCAAAAACATTCAGTACTTC.

This clonotype qualifies as medium-sized. The genes are TRBV11-1 and TRBJ2-1, with D possibly TRBD2 on 6 matching bases. CDR1 SGHAT and CDR2 FQDESV come from the germline V gene (reference sequence). V lost 5 bases to trimming and J lost 10 bases, with 18 bases between them. This CDR3 has 14 residues. For the CDR3, the DNA is TGTGCCAGCAGCCAAGCGGGTAACGTAAAAGAGCAGTTCTTC. As protein: CASSQAGNVKEQFF.

The chain recombines TRBV7-2 with TRBJ2-3; tentative D call: TRBD1 (6 bases). The CDR3 length is 15 residues. Trimming removed 5 bases at V and 2 bases at J, with 14 bases between. The germline CDR1 and CDR2 sequences are SGHTA and FQGNSA. This CDR3 reads CASSPGQLSTDTQYF. Written as DNA, the CDR3 is TGTGCCAGCAGCCCTGGACAGCTTTCCACAGATACGCAGTATTTT.

This clonotype has more than one count but fewer than ten. The V and J genes are TRBV6-6 and TRBJ2-4, with TRBD1 matching over 8 bases. Germline values: CDR1 MNHNY, CDR2 SVGAGI (reference sequence). The CDR3 loop spans 12 amino acids. V lost 6 bases, J lost 11 bases, and 6 bases stayed unmatched. The chain's CDR3 is CASRPQQGVQYF. The DNA of the CDR3 is TGTGCCAGCAGGCCTCAACAGGGGGTTCAGTACTTC.

This clonotype is medium-sized (0.01 to 0.1%) within its sample. The genes are TRBV5-1 and TRBJ2-1, with D perhaps matching TRBD2 (6 bases). The CDR3 extends over 16 amino acids. Per germline, CDR1 SGHRS and CDR2 YFSETQ. Trimming shortened V by 4 bases and J by 8 bases, and 22 bases separated the two germline ends. The DNA for the CDR3 is TGCGCCAGCAGCCCGGGGACTCTTTTGCTGTCGGATGAGCAGTTCTTC. Translation: CASSPGTLLLSDEQFF.

In its sample, this clonotype was seen once. Just one base apart from a much larger clone, this may be a read error. CDR3 sequence (DNA): TGTGCCAGCAGTTACGGGGTGGGTAGCGGGAGCACAGATACGCAGTATTTT. This encodes CASSYGVGSGSTDTQYF. The rearrangement uses TRBV6-8 and TRBJ2-3, with TRBD2 identical over 7 bases. Germline loops: CDR1 MNHGY, CDR2 SAAAGT. The CDR3 has 17 amino acids. The J segment lost 0 bases and the V segment lost 2 bases, leaving 8 bases of the junction unmatched.

This clonotype was found many times. The CDR3, as DNA: TGCGCCAGCAGCCAACGACTAGCCGGGAATGAGCAGTTCTTC. Its protein is CASSQRLAGNEQFF. This rearrangement joins TRBV4-1 to TRBJ2-1; 7 bases agree with TRBD2. With 2 bases clipped from V and 7 bases from J, the junction kept 5 bases outside the gene matches. There are 14 residues in the CDR3. The germline V gene has CDR1 MGHRA and CDR2 YSYEKL.

This clonotype is large. The chain joins TRBV12-3 or TRBV12-4 to TRBJ2-1, with TRBD2 matching 13 bases. The CDR3 contains 12 residues. V lost 8 bases, J lost 9 bases, and 1 base stayed unmatched. DNA of the CDR3: TGTGCCAGCGGACTAGCGGGAGTTGAGCAGTTCTTC. Residues: CASGLAGVEQFF.

The V call is TRBV4-3, the J call TRBJ2-1, with D tentatively TRBD1 (6 bases). Judging by the DNA end, TRBJ2-5 fits better; the J call may be wrong. The CDR3 covers 18 residues. Germline lookup yields CDR1 LGHNA and CDR2 YSLEER. The DNA for the CDR3 is TGCGCCAGCAGCCCGCACAACGCGGCAGGGGCCCTTCGGGAGACCCAGTACTTC. Its translation is CASSPHNAAGALRETQYF.

This clonotype was counted a few times. CDR3 DNA: TGTGCCAGCAGCCCCGGCCTGCTCGGCCCAGATACGCAGTATTTT. Its translation: CASSPGLLGPDTQYF. The chain uses TRBV6-1 and TRBJ2-3; D not certain. V was trimmed by 6 bases and J by 4 bases, leaving 17 bases between them. The CDR3 loop spans 15 amino acids. CDR1 MNHNS and CDR2 SASEGT come from the germline V gene.

This chain links TRBV7-3 with TRBJ2-1; 8 bases are a match to TRBD1. The length of the CDR3 is 15 residues. V gave up 3 bases and J gave up 4 bases; unmatched junction bases: 5. The germline V gene encodes CDR1 SGHTA and CDR2 FQGTGA. The CDR3 DNA reads TGTGCCAGCAGCTTTTCTACAGGGGGTTACAATGAGCAGTTCTTC. Encoded protein: CASSFSTGGYNEQFF.

J is TRBJ2-7 and V is TRBV6-8; 8 bases agree with TRBD1. The CDR3 totals 15 residues. Germline lookup yields CDR1 MNHGY and CDR2 SAAAGT. With 5 bases clipped from V and 7 bases from J, the junction kept 13 bases outside the gene matches. The DNA of the CDR3 is TGTGCCAGCAGTCCCGGGACAGGCTCTCCCCGGGAGCAGTACTTC. It yields the protein CASSPGTGSPREQYF.

The sample holds a few counts of this clonotype. This sequence joins TRBV6-6 and TRBJ2-7; TRBD1 aligns across 9 bases. The CDR3 length is 16 residues. V dropped 5 bases and J dropped 3; count of bases not matched to a gene: 11. CDR1 and CDR2 from the germline V gene are MNHNY and SVGAGI (reference sequence). CDR3 DNA sequence: TGTGCCAGCAGTACTCGAGCGGGACAGGGTGTCTACGAGCAGTACTTC. Residues: CASSTRAGQGVYEQYF.

The chain joins TRBV6-1 to TRBJ2-1, with D perhaps matching TRBD1 (6 bases). The J call is in doubt because the DNA end fits TRBJ2-7 better. The CDR3 has 15 amino acids. Germline loops: CDR1 MNHNS, CDR2 SASEGT. CDR3 DNA: TGTGCCAGCAGTGAAGCTCAGGACAGCGGCCACGAGCAGTACTTC. As protein: CASSEAQDSGHEQYF.